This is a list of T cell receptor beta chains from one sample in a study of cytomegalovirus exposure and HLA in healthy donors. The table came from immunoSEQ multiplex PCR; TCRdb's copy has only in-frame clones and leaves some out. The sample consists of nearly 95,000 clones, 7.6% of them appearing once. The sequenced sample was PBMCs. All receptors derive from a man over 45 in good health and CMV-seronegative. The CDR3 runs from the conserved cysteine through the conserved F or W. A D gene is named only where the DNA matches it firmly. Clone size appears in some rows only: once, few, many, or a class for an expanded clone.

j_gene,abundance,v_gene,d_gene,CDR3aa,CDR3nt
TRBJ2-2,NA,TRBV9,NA,CASSSQPLSGTGELFF,TGTGCCAGCAGCTCACAACCCCTATCGGGTACCGGGGAGCTGTTTTTT
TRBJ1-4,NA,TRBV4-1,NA,CASYSGGISEKLFF,TGCGCCAGCTACTCCGGGGGTATTAGTGAAAAACTGTTTTTT
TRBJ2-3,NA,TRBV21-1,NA,CASSKKVGGLADTDTQYF,TGTGCCAGCAGCAAAAAAGTCGGCGGACTAGCGGACACAGATACGCAGTATTTT
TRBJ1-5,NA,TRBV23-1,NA,CASSQDSYSNQPQHF,TGCGCCAGCAGTCAAGACAGTTATAGCAATCAGCCCCAGCATTTT
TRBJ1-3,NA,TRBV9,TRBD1,CASSAWGQGSFTGNTIYF,TGTGCCAGCAGCGCTTGGGGACAGGGAAGTTTCACTGGAAACACCATATATTTT
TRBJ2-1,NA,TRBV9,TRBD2,CASSARLAGGTEQFF,TGTGCCAGCAGCGCGAGACTAGCGGGGGGTACTGAGCAGTTCTTC
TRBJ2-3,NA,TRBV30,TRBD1,CAWAQGASTDTQYF,TGTGCCTGGGCTCAGGGGGCGAGCACAGATACGCAGTATTTT
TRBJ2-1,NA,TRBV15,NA,CATSRPWRAAEQFF,TGTGCCACCAGCAGACCGTGGAGGGCTGCTGAGCAGTTCTTC
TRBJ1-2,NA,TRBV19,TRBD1,CASSTGTGVDYGYTF,TGTGCCAGTAGTACCGGGACAGGGGTAGACTATGGCTACACCTTC
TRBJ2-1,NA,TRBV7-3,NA,CASSSGKWGQGGNEQFF,TGTGCCAGCAGCTCAGGGAAATGGGGTCAGGGGGGCAATGAGCAGTTCTTC
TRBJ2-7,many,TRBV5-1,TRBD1,CASSLPGQGVYEQYF,TGCGCCAGCAGCTTACCGGGACAGGGGGTTTACGAGCAGTACTTC
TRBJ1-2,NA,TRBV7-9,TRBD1,CASSSTPDRGQGYTF,TGTGCCAGCAGCTCCACTCCGGACAGGGGGCAAGGCTACACCTTC
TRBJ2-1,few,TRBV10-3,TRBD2,CAISRPSGGNEQFF,TGTGCCATCAGTCGGCCTAGCGGGGGGAATGAGCAGTTCTTC
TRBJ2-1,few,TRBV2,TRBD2,CASSVGTSAFEQFF,TGTGCCAGCAGTGTAGGGACTAGCGCCTTCGAGCAGTTCTTC
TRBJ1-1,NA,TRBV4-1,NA,CASSQESGLRGTEAFF,TGCGCCAGCAGCCAAGAATCTGGTCTTAGAGGGACTGAAGCTTTCTTT
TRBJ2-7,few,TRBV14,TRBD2,CASSPGGVMRGEQYF,TGTGCCAGCAGCCCGGGAGGAGTTATGAGGGGCGAGCAGTACTTC
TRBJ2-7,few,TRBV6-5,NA,CASSYSRVSEGYEQYF,TGTGCCAGCAGTTACTCTAGAGTGTCAGAGGGCTACGAGCAGTACTTC
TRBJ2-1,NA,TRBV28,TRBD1,CASRGLGTGYNEQFF,TGTGCCAGCAGGGGATTGGGGACAGGTTACAATGAGCAGTTCTTC
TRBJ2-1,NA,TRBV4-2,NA,CASSQGTSRTYNEQFF,TGTGCCAGCAGCCAAGGGACTTCCCGGACCTACAATGAGCAGTTCTTC
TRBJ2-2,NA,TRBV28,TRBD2,CASTPPSGRVNTGELFF,TGTGCCAGCACCCCCCCTAGCGGGAGGGTGAACACCGGGGAGCTGTTTTTT
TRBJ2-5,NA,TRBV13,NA,CASSLSMGGPGETQYF,TGTGCCAGCAGCTTAAGTATGGGGGGGCCGGGGGAGACCCAGTACTTC
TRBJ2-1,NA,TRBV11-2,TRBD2,CASSLGRLLAGDGNEQFF,TGTGCCAGCAGCTTAGGTCGGCTACTAGCGGGAGATGGCAATGAGCAGTTCTTC
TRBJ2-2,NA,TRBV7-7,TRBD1,CASSLRQGTGELFF,TGTGCTAGCAGCTTGAGACAGGGCACCGGGGAGCTGTTTTTT
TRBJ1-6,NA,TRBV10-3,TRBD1,CASRQGRDNSPLHF,TGTGCCAGCAGACAGGGACGGGATAATTCACCCCTCCACTTT
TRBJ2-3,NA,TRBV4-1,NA,CASSQGAGERDTQYF,TGCGCCAGCAGCCAAGGGGCCGGGGAACGAGATACGCAGTATTTT
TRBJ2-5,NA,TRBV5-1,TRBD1,CASSPPDRKGETQYF,TGCGCCAGCAGTCCCCCGGACAGGAAGGGAGAGACCCAGTACTTC
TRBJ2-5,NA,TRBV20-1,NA,CSHLGGETQYF,TGCAGCCACCTTGGGGGGGAGACCCAGTACTTC
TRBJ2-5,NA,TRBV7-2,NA,CASSFPRGPDGETQYF,TGTGCCAGCAGTTTTCCCCGCGGGCCGGATGGGGAGACCCAGTACTTC
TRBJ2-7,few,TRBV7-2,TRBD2,CASSVLAGSGGGSEQYF,TGTGCCAGCAGCGTACTAGCGGGGTCCGGCGGGGGAAGCGAGCAGTACTTC
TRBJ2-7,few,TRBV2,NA,CASSEDSVSYEQYF,TGTGCCAGCAGTGAAGATTCGGTCTCCTACGAGCAGTACTTC
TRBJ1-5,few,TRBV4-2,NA,CASSQGNRVSNQPQHF,TGTGCCAGCAGCCAAGGTAACAGGGTCAGCAATCAGCCCCAGCATTTT
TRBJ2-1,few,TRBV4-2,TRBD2,CASSTGRAGDNEQFF,TGTGCCAGCAGCACCGGGAGGGCCGGGGACAATGAGCAGTTCTTC
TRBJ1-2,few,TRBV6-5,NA,CASSYGRGADYGYTF,TGTGCCAGCAGTTACGGGCGGGGGGCCGATTATGGCTACACCTTC
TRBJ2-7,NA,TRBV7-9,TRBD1,CASSSGTASYEQYF,TGTGCCAGCAGCTCCGGGACAGCCTCCTACGAGCAGTACTTC
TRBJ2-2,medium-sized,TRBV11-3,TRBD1,CASSFGTGNTGELFF,TGTGCCAGCAGCTTCGGGACAGGAAACACCGGGGAGCTGTTTTTT
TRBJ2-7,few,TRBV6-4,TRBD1,CASRMTGGAYEQYF,TGTGCCAGCCGAATGACAGGGGGTGCCTACGAGCAGTACTTC
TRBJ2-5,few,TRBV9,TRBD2,CASSAGLTGEETQYF,TGTGCCAGCAGCGCGGGACTAACGGGGGAGGAGACCCAGTACTTC
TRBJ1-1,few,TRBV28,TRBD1,CASSSDRGGSMNTEAFF,TGTGCCAGCAGCAGTGACAGGGGAGGTTCCATGAACACTGAAGCTTTCTTT
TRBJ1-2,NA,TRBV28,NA,CAITGTGDYGYTF,TGTGCCATCACTGGGACGGGGGACTATGGCTACACCTTC
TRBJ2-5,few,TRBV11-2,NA,CASSLGVGREETQYF,TGTGCCAGCAGCTTAGGAGTGGGCAGGGAAGAGACCCAGTACTTC
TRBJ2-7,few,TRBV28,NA,CASSQTDRNYEQYF,TGTGCCAGCAGCCAAACCGACAGGAACTACGAGCAGTACTTC
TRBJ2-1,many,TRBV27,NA,CASSLRGAYNEQFF,TGTGCCAGCAGTCTCCGTGGGGCGTACAATGAGCAGTTCTTC
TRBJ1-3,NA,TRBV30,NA,CAWSVRGQGKISGNTIYF,TGTGCCTGGAGTGTACGAGGGCAGGGGAAAATCTCTGGAAACACCATATATTTT
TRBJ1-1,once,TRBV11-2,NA,CASSFNRLNTEAFF,TGTGCCAGCAGCTTCAACAGGTTGAACACTGAAGCTTTCTTT
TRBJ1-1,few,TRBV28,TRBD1,CASSYRGLGTEAFF,TGTGCCAGCAGTTACAGGGGGCTGGGCACTGAAGCTTTCTTT
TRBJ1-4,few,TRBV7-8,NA,CASSLQGNNEKLFF,TGTGCCAGCAGCTTACAGGGTAATAATGAAAAACTGTTTTTT
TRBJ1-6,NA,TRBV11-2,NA,CASSLEGHKDSPLHF,TGTGCCAGCAGCTTAGAGGGACACAAGGATTCACCCCTCCACTTT
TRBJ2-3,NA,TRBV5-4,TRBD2,CASSGRTSAYTQYF,TGTGCCAGCAGCGGCCGGACTAGCGCGTATACGCAGTATTTT
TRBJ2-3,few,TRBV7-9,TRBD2,CASSLRLAESTDTQYF,TGTGCCAGCAGCTTACGACTAGCGGAGAGCACAGATACGCAGTATTTT
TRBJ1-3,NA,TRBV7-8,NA,CASSVTQGLSGNTIYF,TGTGCCAGCAGCGTCACACAGGGTCTCTCTGGAAACACCATATATTTT
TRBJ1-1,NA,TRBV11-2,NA,CASSLGRLSTEAFF,TGTGCCAGCAGCTTAGGTCGACTAAGCACTGAAGCTTTCTTT
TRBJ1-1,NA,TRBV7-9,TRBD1,CASSSGQGNTEAFF,TGTGCCAGCAGCTCCGGACAGGGGAACACTGAAGCTTTCTTT